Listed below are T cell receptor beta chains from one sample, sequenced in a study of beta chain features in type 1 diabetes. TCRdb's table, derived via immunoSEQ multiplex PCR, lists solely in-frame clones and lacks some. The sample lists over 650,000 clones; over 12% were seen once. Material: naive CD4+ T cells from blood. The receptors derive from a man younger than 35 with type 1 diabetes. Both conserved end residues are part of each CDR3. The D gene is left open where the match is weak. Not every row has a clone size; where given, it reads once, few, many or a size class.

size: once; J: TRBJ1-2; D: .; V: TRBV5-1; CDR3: CASSLGQDTGYTF; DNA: TGCGCCAGCAGCTTGGGACAGGACACAGGCTACACCTTC
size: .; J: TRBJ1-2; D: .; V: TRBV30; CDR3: CAWSLGDGYTF; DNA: TGTGCCTGGAGCCTCGGAGATGGCTACACCTTC
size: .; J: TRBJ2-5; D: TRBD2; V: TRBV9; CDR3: CASSLSGRAWETQYF; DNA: TGTGCCAGCAGCCTTAGCGGGAGGGCCTGGGAGACCCAGTACTTC
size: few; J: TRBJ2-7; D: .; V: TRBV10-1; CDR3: CASSEYRGGEQYF; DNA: TGCGCCAGCAGTGAGTATCGAGGAGGGGAGCAGTACTTC
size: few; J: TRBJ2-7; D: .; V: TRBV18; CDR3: CASSPLGSNYEQYF; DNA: TGTGCCAGCTCCCCTCTCGGGAGTAACTACGAGCAGTACTTC
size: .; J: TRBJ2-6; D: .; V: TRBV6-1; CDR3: CASSEVFRGSGANVLTF; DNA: TGTGCCAGCAGTGAAGTCTTTAGGGGCTCTGGGGCCAACGTCCTGACTTTC
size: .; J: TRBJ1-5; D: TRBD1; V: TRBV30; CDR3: CAWSALDRDNQPQHF; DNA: TGTGCCTGGAGTGCGCTAGACAGGGACAATCAGCCCCAGCATTTT
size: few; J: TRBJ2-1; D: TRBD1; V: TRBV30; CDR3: CAWSRGSNEQFF; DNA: TGTGCCTGGAGCAGGGGGTCCAATGAGCAGTTCTTC
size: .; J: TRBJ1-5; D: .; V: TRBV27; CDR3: CASSFGRGSNQPQHF; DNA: TGTGCCAGCAGTTTTGGTAGGGGGAGCAATCAGCCCCAGCATTTT
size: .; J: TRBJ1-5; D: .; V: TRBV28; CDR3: CASGYSGLQPQHF; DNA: TGTGCCAGCGGTTACTCGGGACTTCAGCCCCAGCATTTT
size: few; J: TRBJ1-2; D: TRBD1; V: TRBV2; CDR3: CASNDEQGVYGYTF; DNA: TGTGCCAGCAACGATGAACAGGGGGTCTATGGCTACACCTTC
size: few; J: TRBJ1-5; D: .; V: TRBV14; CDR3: CASSPGENQPQHF; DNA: TGTGCCAGCAGCCCCGGGGAGAATCAGCCCCAGCATTTT
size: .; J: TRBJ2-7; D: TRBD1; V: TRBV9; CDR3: CASSVGGTGVAYEQYF; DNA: TGTGCCAGCAGCGTAGGTGGGACAGGCGTAGCTTACGAGCAGTACTTC
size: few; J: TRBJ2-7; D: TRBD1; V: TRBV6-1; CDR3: CASRARRGPGYEQYF; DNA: TGTGCCAGCAGGGCTCGCAGGGGGCCCGGGTACGAGCAGTACTTC
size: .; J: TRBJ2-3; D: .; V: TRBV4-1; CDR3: CASSQINLIPSTDTQYF; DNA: TGCGCCAGCAGCCAAATTAATCTCATCCCCAGCACAGATACGCAGTATTTT
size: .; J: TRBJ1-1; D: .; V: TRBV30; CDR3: CAWTKTRGTEAFF; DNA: TGTGCCTGGACAAAAACAAGGGGCACTGAAGCTTTCTTT
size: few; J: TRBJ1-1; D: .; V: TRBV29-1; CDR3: CSVGEDTYNTEAFF; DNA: TGCAGCGTTGGGGAGGACACCTATAACACTGAAGCTTTCTTT
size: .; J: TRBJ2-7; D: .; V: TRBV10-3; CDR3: CAISDWTVLSSYEQYF; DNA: TGTGCCATCAGTGATTGGACAGTCCTGAGCTCCTACGAGCAGTACTTC
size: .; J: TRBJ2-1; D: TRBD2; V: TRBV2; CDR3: CASSSSGRAFHPFF; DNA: TGTGCCAGCAGTTCTAGCGGGAGGGCCTTTCACCCGTTCTTC
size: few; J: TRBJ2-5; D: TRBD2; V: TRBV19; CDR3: CASSSGAGGPETQYF; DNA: TGTGCCAGTAGCTCCGGAGCGGGAGGGCCGGAGACCCAGTACTTC
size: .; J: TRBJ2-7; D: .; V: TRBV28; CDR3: CASSLEVHSYEQYF; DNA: TGTGCCAGCAGTTTGGAGGTCCACTCCTACGAGCAGTACTTC
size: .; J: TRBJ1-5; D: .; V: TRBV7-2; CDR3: CASSLLGGVGQPQHF; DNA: TGTGCCAGCAGCCTGTTGGGGGGAGTTGGTCAGCCCCAGCATTTT
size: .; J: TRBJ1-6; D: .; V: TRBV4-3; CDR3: CASSQDFSGQNNSPLHF; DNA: TGCGCCAGCAGCCAAGATTTCAGTGGACAGAATAATTCACCCCTCCACTTT
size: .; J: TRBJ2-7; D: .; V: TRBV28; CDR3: CASSPSGLGDEQYF; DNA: TGTGCCAGCAGTCCGTCGGGGCTGGGGGACGAGCAGTACTTC
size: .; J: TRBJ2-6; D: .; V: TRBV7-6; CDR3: CASSAPRSGANVLTF; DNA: TGTGCCAGCAGCGCCCCGCGCTCTGGGGCCAACGTCCTGACTTTC
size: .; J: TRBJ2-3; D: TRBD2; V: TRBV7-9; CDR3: CASSFYSSGRRTDTQYF; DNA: TGTGCCAGCAGCTTCTACTCTAGCGGGAGGCGCACAGATACGCAGTATTTT
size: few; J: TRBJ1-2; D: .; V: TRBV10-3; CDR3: CAISVQGAGGGYTF; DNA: TGTGCCATCAGTGTTCAGGGCGCCGGGGGTGGCTACACCTTC
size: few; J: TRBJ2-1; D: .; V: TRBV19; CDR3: CASSIGLPVYNEQFF; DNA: TGTGCCAGTAGTATCGGCCTACCTGTTTACAATGAGCAGTTCTTC
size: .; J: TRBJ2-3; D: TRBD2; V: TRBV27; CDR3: CASSLGAGGTDTQYF; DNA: TGTGCCAGCAGTTTAGGCGCGGGAGGCACAGATACGCAGTATTTT
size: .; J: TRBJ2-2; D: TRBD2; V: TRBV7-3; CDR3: CASSLIQPPSGGRLFF; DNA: TGTGCCAGCAGCTTAATCCAGCCCCCCAGCGGGGGTAGGCTGTTTTTT
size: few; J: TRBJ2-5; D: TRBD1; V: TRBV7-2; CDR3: CASSLGQGAKRETQYF; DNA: TGTGCCAGCAGCCTAGGACAGGGGGCGAAGCGAGAGACCCAGTACTTC